Each of the 11 T cell receptor beta chains below was sequenced from the same sample in a study of cytomegalovirus exposure and HLA in healthy donors. Clones were read by immunoSEQ multiplex PCR, and TCRdb kept only the in-frame ones, dropping some. The sample gives about 130,000 clones, about 96% of which show up once; approximately 1.5% is in the top ten. Sample: PBMCs. The source is a man younger than 35 in good health and CMV-seronegative.

The chain has TRBV18 and TRBJ2-2; no clear D gene. The CDR3 extends over 12 amino acids. V lost 10 bases and J 8 bases, leaving 14 bases between the germline ends. From germline, CDR1 is KGHSH and CDR2 LQKENI. CDR3: CATTPVRGELFF. For the CDR3, the DNA is TGTGCCACCACCCCCGTCCGGGGGGAGCTGTTTTTT.

The chain joins TRBV7-9 to TRBJ2-1; D might be TRBD2 (5 bases). Germline CDR1 reads SEHNR; CDR2 reads FQNEAQ (reference sequence). V was pared by 2 bases and J by 8 bases, with 10 bases between. This CDR3 spans 13 amino acids. The CDR3 DNA is TGTGCCAGCAGCTTAAGCCTAGCCTATGAGCAGTTCTTC. Amino acid sequence: CASSLSLAYEQFF. Looking up the rest from reference TRBV7-9 and TRBJ2-1 gives the full variable domain: DTGVSQNPRHKITKRGQNVTFRCDPISEHNRLYWYRQTLGQGPEFLTYFQNEAQLEKSRLLSDRFSAERPKGSFSTLEIQRTEQGDSAMYLCASSLSLAYEQFFGPGTRLTVL.

V is TRBV19 and J is TRBJ1-1; no clear D. Deletions cut 6 bases from V and 2 bases from J, with 7 bases between. The CDR3 runs 12 residues. Germline-derived CDR1 and CDR2 are LNHDA and SQIVND (reference sequence). CDR3 protein: CASRLGNTEAFF. CDR3 nucleotides: TGTGCCAGTAGACTAGGAAACACTGAAGCTTTCTTT.

The chain has TRBV27 and TRBJ2-6; no clear D. Looked up from germline, CDR1 is MNHEY and CDR2 is SMNVEV (reference sequence). This CDR3 contains 17 residues. V was clipped by 4 bases and J by 0 bases, with 13 bases between them. The CDR3 bases are TGTGCCAGCAGTTCTTATCCAGTCGTCTCTGGGGCCAACGTCCTGACTTTC. Translated: CASSSYPVVSGANVLTF.

This clone was found once. In nucleotides, the CDR3 is TGTGCCAGCAGCTTAGATCTCGCCAGGTTAGGCTACAATGAGCAGTTCTTC. Translation gives CASSLDLARLGYNEQFF. The chain employs TRBV11-2 and TRBJ2-1; D remains unclear. The CDR3 length is 17 residues. The V end lost 0 bases, the J end lost 3 bases, and 15 bases lay between the germline ends. The germline V gene has CDR1 SGHAT and CDR2 FQNNGV.

The chain joins TRBV5-5 to TRBJ2-1, with TRBD2 identical over 9 bases. CDR3 length: 15 residues. CDR1 is SGHKS and CDR2 is YYEKEE in the germline V gene (reference sequence). V was pared by 3 bases and J by 0 bases, with 1 base of the junction left unmatched. In DNA, the CDR3 is TGTGCCAGCAGCTATAGCGGGAGCTCCTACAATGAGCAGTTCTTC. This encodes CASSYSGSSYNEQFF.

V is TRBV7-2 and J is TRBJ2-7; a weak D match, TRBD1 (5 bases). The germline V gene encodes CDR1 SGHTA and CDR2 FQGNSA. The CDR3 loop spans 15 amino acids. V was pared by 4 bases and J by 2 bases, with 15 bases between. DNA of the CDR3: TGTGCCAGCAGCTCTCAAGGGGCCCTACCCTACGAGCAGTACTTC. Amino acids: CASSSQGALPYEQYF. The full variable domain, its missing parts supplied by reference TRBV7-2 and TRBJ2-7, is GAGVSQSPSNKVTEKGKDVELRCDPISGHTALYWYRQSLGQGLEFLIYFQGNSAPDKSGLPSDRFSAERTGGSVSTLTIQRTQQEDSAVYLCASSSQGALPYEQYFGPGTRLTVT.

The count of this clone is one. The rearrangement uses TRBV6-5 and TRBJ1-4; 8 nucleotides agree with TRBD1. Germline trimming cut 8 bases from V and 3 bases from J; bases unmatched to any gene: 5. CDR3 length: 14 amino acids. Germline lookup yields CDR1 MNHEY and CDR2 SVGAGI. The CDR3 bases are TGTGCCAGCCGGCTGACAGGGGCTAATGAAAAACTGTTTTTT. Residues: CASRLTGANEKLFF.

The V and J genes are TRBV30 and TRBJ1-3, with D tentatively TRBD1 (6 bases). Germline V gives CDR1 GTSNPN, CDR2 SVGIG (reference sequence). This CDR3 is built from 15 residues. The V end lost 5 bases, the J end lost 0 bases, and 14 bases lay between the germline ends. The CDR3 sequence is CAWGWGGASGNTIYF. The CDR3 region has the DNA TGTGCCTGGGGTTGGGGGGGCGCCTCTGGAAACACCATATATTTT.

Only one count was recorded for this clone. V usage is TRBV19 and J usage is TRBJ1-1; 7 nucleotides align to TRBD1. Germline V CDR1 and CDR2: LNHDA, SQIVND (reference sequence). The CDR3 is 16 residues long. V dropped 3 bases and J dropped 2; count of bases not matched to a gene: 9. The CDR3 loop reads CASSIRDRKPNTEAFF. The CDR3 DNA is TGTGCCAGTAGTATCCGGGACAGAAAGCCCAACACTGAAGCTTTCTTT.

This sequence joins TRBV6-4 and TRBJ2-7, with D maybe TRBD2 (5 bases). CDR1 MRHNA and CDR2 SNTAGT come from the germline V gene. V dropped 3 bases and J dropped 0 bases, with 6 bases sitting between them. The CDR3 sequence is 13 residues long. This chain's CDR3 is CASSEGSSYEQYF. The CDR3 coding sequence is TGTGCCAGCAGTGAAGGGAGCTCCTACGAGCAGTACTTC.